Following are 20 T cell receptor beta chains from one sample sequenced in a study of regulatory T cells in long-lasting Graves disease. Sequencing libraries for TCR beta were prepared with iRepertoire HTBI primers and Arm-PCR of CDR3 regions. TCRdb re-analysed the multiplex PCR reads in MiXCR, keeping a single row per CDR3 protein. The sample consists of about 540,000 distinct CDR3 sequences, 13% of them appearing once. Time point indicated: newly diagnosed GD, antithyroid drugs for less than 3 months. PBMC RNA served as the TCR library source. The same data also went into a second study, on T cells in Graves' hyperthyroidism and ophthalmopathy.

The source was peripheral blood mononuclear cells (PBMCs), collected at new diagnosis, from a patient treated with antithyroid drugs. These receptors were obtained from a man younger than 40 with Graves disease.

The chain combines TRBV5-4 with TRBJ2-5, with TRBD1 identical over 8 bases. This CDR3 region has 15 residues. Trimming cost V 4 bases and J 1 base; bases outside gene matches: 6. Germline loops: CDR1 SGHNT, CDR2 YYREEE (reference sequence). CDR3: CASSRGQARQETQYF. The DNA of the CDR3 is TGTGCCAGCAGCAGGGGACAGGCCCGCCAAGAGACCCAGTACTTC.

This clonotype has only a few counts. This sequence joins TRBV11-2 and TRBJ2-5, with D possibly being TRBD1 (6 bases). There are 15 residues in the CDR3. V lost 4 bases, J lost 2 bases, and 14 bases lay in between. Germline V gives CDR1 SGHAT, CDR2 FQNNGV. This chain's CDR3 is CASSWGPDGQETQYF. CDR3 nucleotides: TGTGCCAGCAGCTGGGGGCCCGACGGGCAAGAGACCCAGTACTTC.

This clonotype came up many times. The chain employs TRBV11-2 and TRBJ2-7, with TRBD2 as a possible D gene (5 bases). V was pared by 6 bases and J by 0 bases, with 15 bases between. Germline V CDR1 and CDR2: SGHAT, FQNNGV. This CDR3 is 15 amino acids long. The CDR3: CASRSPGRGSYEQYF. CDR3 in DNA: TGTGCCAGCAGATCACCAGGACGGGGCTCCTACGAGCAGTACTTC.

This clonotype showed up many times. The chain links TRBV11-2 to TRBJ2-7; D may be TRBD2 (5 bases). Germline assignment: CDR1 SGHAT and CDR2 FQNNGV. The V end lost 1 base, the J end lost 1 base, and 11 bases lay between the germline ends. CDR3 length: 15 residues. This chain's CDR3 is CASSLVRDHSYEQYF. CDR3 nucleotides: TGTGCCAGCAGCTTAGTACGGGATCATTCCTACGAGCAGTACTTC.

The sample holds many counts of this clonotype. The chain links TRBV2 to TRBJ2-7; possible D gene TRBD2, 6 bases. V was shortened by 4 bases and J by 5 bases, with 15 bases between the two germline ends. CDR3 size: 14 residues. Germline assignment: CDR1 SNHLY and CDR2 FYNNEI. DNA for the CDR3: TGTGCCAGCAGTGGTGGCAGGGAGGCCGACGAGCAGTACTTC. Translating it yields CASSGGREADEQYF. The full variable domain, completed using reference TRBV2 and TRBJ2-7, is EPEVTQTPSHQVTQMGQEVILRCVPISNHLYFYWYRQILGQKVEFLVSFYNNEISEKSEIFDDQFSVERPDGSNFTLKIRSTKLEDSAMYFCASSGGREADEQYFGPGTRLTVT.

This clonotype occurred many times. The chain has TRBV20-1 and TRBJ1-1; D ambiguous. CDR1 and CDR2 (germline): DFQATT, SNEGSKA (reference sequence). Trimming shortened V by 3 bases and J by 5 bases, and 13 bases separated the two germline ends. The CDR3 contains 13 residues. Here the CDR3 reads CSASMVGWTEAFF. In DNA form, the CDR3 reads TGCAGTGCTAGCATGGTGGGGTGGACTGAAGCTTTCTTT.

This clonotype was seen many times. The rearrangement joins TRBV7-2 to TRBJ2-1, with TRBD2 identical over 9 bases. The CDR3 has 16 amino acids. Germline V lookup: CDR1 SGHTA, CDR2 FQGNSA. Trimming removed 5 bases from V and 10 bases from J; junction bases left unmatched: 15. CDR3 nucleotides: TGTGCCAGCAGCGTGCGCAGCGGGGGGTCCGGTAGGGAGCAGTTCTTC. As protein: CASSVRSGGSGREQFF.

The sample holds a few counts of this clonotype. V usage is TRBV3-1 and J usage is TRBJ2-6; D might be TRBD1 (5 bases). The ends were cut back, 8 bases at V and 2 bases at J, with 13 bases in the middle. The CDR3 is 15 residues long. In germline, CDR1 is LGHDT, CDR2 YNNKEL (reference sequence). CDR3 loop: CASAPQGPGANVLTF. CDR3 in DNA: TGTGCCAGCGCTCCTCAGGGCCCTGGGGCCAACGTCCTGACTTTC.

This clonotype was picked up a small number of times. The rearrangement uses TRBV29-1 and TRBJ2-6; perhaps TRBD2 as D (6 bases). The CDR3 has 16 residues. CDR1 is SQVTM, CDR2 ANQGSEA, per germline. The V end lost 0 bases, the J end lost 0 bases, and 9 bases lay between the germline ends. The CDR3 DNA sequence: TGCAGCGTTGAAGATCTGGGGGGCTCTGGGGCCAACGTCCTGACTTTC. Translation gives CSVEDLGGSGANVLTF.

This clonotype was observed a handful of times. For the CDR3, the DNA is TGTGCCAGCAGTGAAGCCGCGGCCAGCGGGAGGATAATTCAGTACTTC. Amino acids: CASSEAAASGRIIQYF. The genes are TRBV6-1 and TRBJ2-4; 9 positions match TRBD2. There are 16 residues in the CDR3. With V trimmed by 0 bases and J by 10 bases, 10 bases remained unmatched. Germline CDR1 MNHNS, CDR2 SASEGT.

This clonotype came up a few times. One base away lies a much larger clone, so this may be a sequencing read error. CDR3 residues: CASSERGGGQPQHF. In DNA, the CDR3 is TGTGCCAGCAGTGAACGAGGGGGAGGTCAGCCCCAGCATTTT. This chain joins TRBV2 and TRBJ1-5, with a tentative D call TRBD1 (6 bases). V was cut by 2 bases and J by 6 bases, with 11 bases left in between. The CDR3 covers 14 residues. Germline CDR1 is SNHLY and CDR2 is FYNNEI.

The table lists this clonotype with many counts. The V call is TRBV2, the J call TRBJ1-2; no clear D. The V and J ends lost 6 bases and 4 bases respectively, with 3 bases between them. This CDR3 is 10 amino acids long. The germline gives CDR1 SNHLY, CDR2 FYNNEI. The CDR3 bases are TGTGCCAGCAGAGGCTATGGCTACACCTTC. Translation: CASRGYGYTF.

V is TRBV29-1 and J is TRBJ1-4; weak D call: TRBD1 (5 bases). The germline V gene has CDR1 SQVTM and CDR2 ANQGSEA. This CDR3 has 13 residues. Trimming took off 5 bases at V and 8 bases at J, with 15 bases between the two ends. The CDR3 loop reads CSVWGGVSEKLFF. The CDR3 DNA reads TGCAGCGTTTGGGGCGGTGTTTCGGAAAAACTGTTTTTT.

This clonotype showed up just a few times. V and J are TRBV20-1 and TRBJ2-2; TRBD2 agrees at 14 bases. V dropped 0 bases and J dropped 1; count of bases not matched to a gene: 7. Germline V CDR1 and CDR2: DFQATT, SNEGSKA (reference sequence). There are 19 residues in the CDR3. The CDR3 DNA follows: TGCAGTGCTAGAGATCTTCAGGGACTAGCGGGAGTGAACACCGGGGAGCTGTTTTTT. Amino acid sequence: CSARDLQGLAGVNTGELFF.

The chain uses TRBV29-1 and TRBJ1-2, with 8 bases that match TRBD1. CDR1 is SQVTM, CDR2 ANQGSEA, per germline. Trimming removed 4 bases from V and 2 bases from J; junction bases left unmatched: 6. This CDR3 is built from 14 residues. CDR3 protein: CSVATGGPNYGYTF. The CDR3 DNA is TGCAGCGTTGCCACAGGGGGACCGAACTATGGCTACACCTTC.

CDR3 sequence (DNA): TGCGCCAGCAGTGACGGTGTCCGGCAACCGAACACTGAAGCTTTCTTT. It encodes CASSDGVRQPNTEAFF. The chain uses TRBV10-2 and TRBJ1-1; D is unclear. CDR1 and CDR2 from the germline V gene are WSHSY and SAAADI. The CDR3 loop spans 16 amino acids. Between the trimmed V and J ends, which lost 3 bases and 1 base, there was a span of 15 bases.

At least ten counts were recorded for this clonotype. The chain has TRBV20-1 and TRBJ2-7, with 8 bases fitting TRBD2. The germline V gene encodes CDR1 DFQATT and CDR2 SNEGSKA (reference sequence). V gave up 3 bases and J gave up 4 bases; unmatched junction bases: 8. This CDR3 contains 14 residues. The CDR3 here is CSARRGLEQYEQYF. CDR3 DNA: TGCAGTGCTAGGCGGGGACTAGAACAATACGAGCAGTACTTC.

This rearrangement joins TRBV5-1 to TRBJ2-2; perhaps TRBD2 as D (6 bases). The V gene lost 4 bases and the J gene lost 3 bases, with 19 bases spanning the gap. Germline loops: CDR1 SGHRS, CDR2 YFSETQ. CDR3 length: 17 amino acids. CDR3 DNA sequence: TGCGCCAGCAGCACTGGGAGATGGAGGAGGGACACCGGGGAGCTGTTTTTT. Translating it yields CASSTGRWRRDTGELFF.

This clonotype came up a few times. CDR3 nucleotide sequence: TGTGCCAGCAGCCCACCCCGGACTAGCGGGATTTATTCCAATGAGCAGTTCTTC. Protein: CASSPPRTSGIYSNEQFF. The J gene is TRBJ2-1, the V gene TRBV9, with 12 bases fitting TRBD2. V shed 4 bases and J 6 bases; nucleotides not matched to a gene: 14. Germline V lookup: CDR1 SGDLS, CDR2 YYNGEE. This CDR3 is built from 18 residues.

The rearrangement uses TRBV7-3 and TRBJ2-5; 10 bases match TRBD2. The ends lost 5 bases at V and 4 bases at J; junction bases unmatched: 10. Germline CDR1 reads SGHTA; CDR2 reads FQGTGA. CDR3 length: 16 residues. The CDR3 DNA sequence: TGTGCCAGCAGCCCATTTAGCGGGAGGAAAGGAGAGACCCAGTACTTC. Encoded protein: CASSPFSGRKGETQYF.